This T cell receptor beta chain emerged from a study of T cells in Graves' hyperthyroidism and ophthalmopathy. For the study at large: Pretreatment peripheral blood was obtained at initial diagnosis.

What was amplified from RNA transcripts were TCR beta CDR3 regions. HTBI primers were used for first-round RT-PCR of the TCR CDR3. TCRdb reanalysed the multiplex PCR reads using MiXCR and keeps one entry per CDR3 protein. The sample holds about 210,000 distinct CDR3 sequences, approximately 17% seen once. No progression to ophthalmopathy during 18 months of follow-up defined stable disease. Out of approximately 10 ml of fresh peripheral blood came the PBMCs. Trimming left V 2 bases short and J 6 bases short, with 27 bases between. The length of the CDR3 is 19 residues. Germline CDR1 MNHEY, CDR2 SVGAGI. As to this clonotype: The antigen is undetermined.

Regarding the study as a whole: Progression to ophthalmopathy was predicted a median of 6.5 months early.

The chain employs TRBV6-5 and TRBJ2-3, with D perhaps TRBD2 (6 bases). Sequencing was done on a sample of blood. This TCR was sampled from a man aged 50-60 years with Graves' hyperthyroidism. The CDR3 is CASSYLGMGRETGVDTQYF. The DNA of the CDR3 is TGTGCCAGCAGTTACCTTGGGATGGGTCGGGAGACCGGGGTCGATACGCAGTATTTT.